The T cell receptor (beta chain) described here comes from a study of blood T cell repertoires in COVID-19. Method: immunoSEQ multiplex PCR; TCRdb's copy keeps in-frame clones and lacks some. The sample lists a few hundred thousand clones; 70% to 90% were seen once. This CDR3 comprises 18 residues. CDR1 and CDR2 (germline): SGHRS, YFSETQ. The J segment lost 5 bases and the V segment lost 4 bases, leaving 10 bases of the junction unmatched. V usage is TRBV5-1 and J usage is TRBJ2-3; 16 positions match TRBD2. Material for sequencing was peripheral blood. The clonotype originates from a woman in her 30s with active or convalescent COVID-19. The CDR3 region is CASSAGTSGGAGLDTQYF. The CDR3 DNA sequence: TGCGCCAGCAGCGCGGGGACTAGCGGGGGGGCCGGTCTAGATACGCAGTATTTT.